This note documents a single TCR beta chain sequence. V gave up 4 bases and J gave up 6 bases, with 10 bases separating them. The CDR3 spans 13 residues. Germline V gives CDR1 SGHRS, CDR2 YFSETQ. With TRAV- and TRBV-specific primers, first-strand cDNA was made, covering the alpha and beta chains. TCR amplification used 20 PCR cycles, a constant-region primer and a V-primer adapter. TCRdb re-called the reads through MiXCR, storing one row per CDR3 protein. This table has about 9,000 distinct CDR3 sequences, around 63% appearing once. The sample originates from a study of low-dose radiotherapy and immunotherapy resistance in tumors. Whole-study context: Every day for four cycles from cycle 1 day 1, patients took 300 mg of oral aspirin.

The V gene is TRBV5-1, the J gene TRBJ2-2; perhaps TRBD2 as D (7 bases). The clonotype comes from a human donor with advanced metastatic prostate, ovarian, gallbladder or colorectal cancer (not recorded which). This table probably holds off-target reads from a library built for another chain. The CDR3 DNA reads as TGCGCCAGCAGCCTCGGGGGGCCCGGGGAGCTGTTTTTT. This translates into CASSLGGPGELFF. Combining the CDR3 with reference TRBV5-1 and TRBJ2-2 gives the whole variable domain KAGVTQTPRYLIKTRGQQVTLSCSPISGHRSVSWYQQTPGQGLQFLFEYFSETQRNKGNFPGRFSGRQFSNSRSEMNVSTLELGDSALYLCASSLGGPGELFFGEGSRLTVL.